The source of this T cell receptor beta chain is a study of blood T cells in healthy people across ages. Overall study results and limits: TCR beta diversity, measured per million T cells, fell in a roughly linear way with age.

In terms of origin and age, donors were healthy Caucasian individuals from Russia aged about 6 to 90. The sample, around 10 milliliters of peripheral blood, was drawn from each donor. Together with a sample-barcoded 5' primer, a J-beta primer mix was included in a second PCR lasting about 6 to 12 cycles. The template-switch adaptor was a 5' adaptor with 12 random nucleotides. It tagged each cDNA molecule. One entry per CDR3 protein results from TCRdb running MiXCR on the 5' RACE reads. The profile shows under 950,000 distinct CDR3 sequences, 22% of them singletons. The table lists this clonotype with a few counts. Its target is unknown. Germline CDR1 reads SGHTA; CDR2 reads FQGNSA. The CDR3 runs 16 residues. Deletions cut 5 bases from V and 7 bases from J, with 23 bases between.

The source material was blood. This chain connects TRBV7-2 to TRBJ2-5; D is unclear. The TCR sequence derives from a man between 65 and 80 years old in good health. The CDR3 sequence is CASSVGTTRRRLTQYF. In nucleotides, the CDR3 is TGTGCCAGCAGCGTAGGAACGACAAGGCGACGGTTGACCCAGTACTTC. The variable domain in full, with the rest retrieved from reference TRBV7-2 and TRBJ2-5, is GAGVSQSPSNKVTEKGKDVELRCDPISGHTALYWYRQSLGQGLEFLIYFQGNSAPDKSGLPSDRFSAERTGGSVSTLTIQRTQQEDSAVYLCASSVGTTRRRLTQYFGPGTRLLVL.